This T cell receptor beta chain was captured by sequencing in a study of molecular identifiers for immune sequencing clone quantification. Looking at the study overall: Four of five RNA aliquots from around 18,000 or 91,000 naive CD8 T cells were sequenced.

Previously published methods and listed TCR primers were used for the bulk TCR libraries. Each CDR3 protein is one row after TCRdb ran MiXCR on the PCR reads. The data hold more than 450,000 distinct CDR3 sequences, with about a quarter observed a single time. This clonotype came up a few times. The V gene's germline CDR1 is SGHTA and CDR2 FQGTGA. The CDR3 covers 14 residues. V lost 5 bases, J lost 1 base, and 11 bases lay in between. This chain links TRBV7-3 with TRBJ1-1; D is perhaps TRBD1 (5 bases). This receptor was taken from a human donor in good health. Some libraries in this study had Jurkat cell RNA spiked in. The sequenced material came from naive CD8+ T cells from blood, with Jurkat cell RNA spiked in. Subset: FACS-sorted CD8+CD4-CCR7+CD45RA+ naive T cells. The CDR3 DNA reads TGTGCCAGCAGCCACGGGGCAGGGAACACTGAAGCTTTCTTT. It translates to CASSHGAGNTEAFF.